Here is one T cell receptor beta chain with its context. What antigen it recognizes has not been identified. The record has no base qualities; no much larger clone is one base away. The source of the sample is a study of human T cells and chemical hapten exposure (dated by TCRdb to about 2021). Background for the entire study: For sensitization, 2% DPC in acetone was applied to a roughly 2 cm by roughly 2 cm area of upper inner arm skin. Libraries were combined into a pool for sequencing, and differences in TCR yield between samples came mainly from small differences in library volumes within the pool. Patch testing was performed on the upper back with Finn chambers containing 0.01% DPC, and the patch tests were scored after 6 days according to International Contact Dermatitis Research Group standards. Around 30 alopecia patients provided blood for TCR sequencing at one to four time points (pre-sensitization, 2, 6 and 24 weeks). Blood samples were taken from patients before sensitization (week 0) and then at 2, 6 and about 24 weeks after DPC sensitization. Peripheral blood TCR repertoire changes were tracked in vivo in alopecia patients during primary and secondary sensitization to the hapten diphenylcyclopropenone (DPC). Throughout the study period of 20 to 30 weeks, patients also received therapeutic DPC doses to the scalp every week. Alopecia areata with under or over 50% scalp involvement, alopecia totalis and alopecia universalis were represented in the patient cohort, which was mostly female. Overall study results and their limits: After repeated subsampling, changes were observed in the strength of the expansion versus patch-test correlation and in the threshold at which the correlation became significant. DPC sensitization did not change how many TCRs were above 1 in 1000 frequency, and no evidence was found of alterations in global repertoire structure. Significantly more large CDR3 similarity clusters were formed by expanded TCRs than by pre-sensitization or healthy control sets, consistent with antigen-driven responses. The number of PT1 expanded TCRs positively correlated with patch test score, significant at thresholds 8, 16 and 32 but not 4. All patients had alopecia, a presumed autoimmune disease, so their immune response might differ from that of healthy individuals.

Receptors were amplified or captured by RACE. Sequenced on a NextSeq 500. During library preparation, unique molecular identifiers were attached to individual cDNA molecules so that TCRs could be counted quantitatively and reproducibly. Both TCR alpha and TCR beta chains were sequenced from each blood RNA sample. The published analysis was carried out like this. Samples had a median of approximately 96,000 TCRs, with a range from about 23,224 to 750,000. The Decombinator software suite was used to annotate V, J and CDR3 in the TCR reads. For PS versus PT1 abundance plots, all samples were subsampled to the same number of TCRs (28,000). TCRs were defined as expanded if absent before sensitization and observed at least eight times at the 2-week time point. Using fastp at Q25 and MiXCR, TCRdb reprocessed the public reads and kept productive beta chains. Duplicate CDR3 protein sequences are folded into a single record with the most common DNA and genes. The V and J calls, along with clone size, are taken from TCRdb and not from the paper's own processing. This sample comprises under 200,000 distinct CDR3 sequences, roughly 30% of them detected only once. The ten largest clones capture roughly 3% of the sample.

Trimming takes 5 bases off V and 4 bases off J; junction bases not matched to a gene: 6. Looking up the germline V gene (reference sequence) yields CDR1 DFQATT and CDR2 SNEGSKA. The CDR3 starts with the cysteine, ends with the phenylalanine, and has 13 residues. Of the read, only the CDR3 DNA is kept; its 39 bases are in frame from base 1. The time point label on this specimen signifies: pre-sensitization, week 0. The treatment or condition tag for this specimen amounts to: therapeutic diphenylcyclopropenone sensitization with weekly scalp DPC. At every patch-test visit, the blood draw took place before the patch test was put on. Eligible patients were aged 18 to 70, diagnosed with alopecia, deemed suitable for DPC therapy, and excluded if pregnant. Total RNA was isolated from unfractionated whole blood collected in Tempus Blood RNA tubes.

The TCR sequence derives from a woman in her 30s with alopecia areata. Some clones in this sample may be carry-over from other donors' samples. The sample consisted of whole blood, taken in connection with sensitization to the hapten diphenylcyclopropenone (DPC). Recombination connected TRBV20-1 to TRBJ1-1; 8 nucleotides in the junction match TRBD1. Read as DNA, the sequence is TGCAGTGCTTCGACAGGGGTGGGCACTGAAGCTTTCTTT. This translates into CSASTGVGTEAFF.